Below, one TCR beta chain is given with its context. What it recognizes is unknown. This record comes from a study of post-analysis software for immune sequencing data. Study results and limitations: Among multiple sclerosis patients, normalized Chao1 diversity was significantly below that of controls. Those samples that were prepared in the same batch co-clustered strongly by F measure. TRBV5-6, TRBV5-1 and TRBV20-1 were among four or five TRBV segments more frequent in patients than controls.

Researchers reported that TCR beta cDNA libraries carried unique molecular identifiers. The T cell input of about 1 to 10 million gave hundreds of thousands of cDNA molecules. TCRdb re-called the PCR reads through MiXCR, storing one row per CDR3 protein. The data contain roughly 160,000 distinct CDR3 sequences, 30% to 45% of them singletons. Looked up from germline, CDR1 is MGHRA and CDR2 is YSYEKL. CDR3 size: 15 residues. The receptor was derived from a girl between 5 and 17 years old with multiple sclerosis. The material was blood, obtained after autologous hematopoietic stem cell transplantation. The chain has TRBV4-1 and TRBJ2-5; 7 positions agree with TRBD2. The DNA end is a closer match to TRBJ2-7, so the J assignment may be wrong. The CDR3 here is CASSHPSGRASEQYF. The CDR3 bases are TGCGCCAGCAGCCACCCTAGTGGGAGGGCCTCCGAGCAGTACTTC.